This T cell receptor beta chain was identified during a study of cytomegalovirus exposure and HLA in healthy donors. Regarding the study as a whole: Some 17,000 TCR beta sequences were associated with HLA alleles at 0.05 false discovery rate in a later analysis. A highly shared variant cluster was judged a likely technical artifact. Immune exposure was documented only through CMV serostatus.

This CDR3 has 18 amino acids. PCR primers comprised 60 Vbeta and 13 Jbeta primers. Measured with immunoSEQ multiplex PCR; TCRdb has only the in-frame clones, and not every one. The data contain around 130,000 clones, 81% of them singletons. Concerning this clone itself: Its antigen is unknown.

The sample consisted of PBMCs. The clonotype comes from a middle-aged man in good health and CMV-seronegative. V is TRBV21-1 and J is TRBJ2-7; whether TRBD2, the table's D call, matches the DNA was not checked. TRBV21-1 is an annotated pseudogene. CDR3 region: CASSKVPSLAVLSYEQYF. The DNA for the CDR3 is TGTGCCAGCAGCAAAGTCCCATCCTTAGCGGTCCTCTCCTACGAGCAGTACTTC.